A selection of T cell receptor beta chains follows, all from one sample in a study of blood T cell repertoires in COVID-19. Some clones are missing from TCRdb's copy, which holds only in-frame ones; the method was immunoSEQ multiplex PCR. Here the sample spans over 250,000 clones, more than 75% being singletons. Sequenced input: PBMCs or T cells enriched from blood (not recorded which). These receptors all stem from a woman aged 25 to 39 who had recovered from COVID-19. The CDR3 runs from the conserved cysteine through the conserved F or W. A D gene is named only where the DNA matches it firmly. Size is omitted from some rows. Given values are once, few, many or a class for expanded clones.

j_call | d_call | clone_size | v_call | cdr3_nt | cdr3_aa
TRBJ1-1 | . | . | TRBV11-3 | TGTGCCAGCAGCCCCGGTAGGGGGACGCGCACTGAAGCTTTCTTT | CASSPGRGTRTEAFF
TRBJ1-4 | . | few | TRBV18 | TGTGCCAGCTCCACGGAGGCAACTAATGAAAAACTGTTTTTT | CASSTEATNEKLFF
TRBJ1-5 | . | . | TRBV5-1 | TGCGCCAGCAGCTTGGGAGGTTTCAATCAGCCCCAGCATTTT | CASSLGGFNQPQHF
TRBJ2-1 | . | once | TRBV4-2 | TGTGCCAGCAGCCAAAACCGCCCGGATCGGGGATCAGTCGATGAGCAGTTCTTC | CASSQNRPDRGSVDEQFF
TRBJ1-1 | . | once | TRBV11-2 | TGTGCCAGCAGCTTGACGGGGGGGACTGAAGCTTTCTTT | CASSLTGGTEAFF
TRBJ2-1 | . | . | TRBV10-3 | TGTGCCATCAGTGAGCCCAGAGTGGCAGGCGATTACAATGAGCAGTTCTTC | CAISEPRVAGDYNEQFF
TRBJ1-6 | . | few | TRBV28 | TGTGCCAGCAGCCCCCTAGTATCTCCCCTCCACTTT | CASSPLVSPLHF
TRBJ1-2 | . | . | TRBV5-4 | TGTGCCAGCAGCTTGTCTTCTGTCTATGGCTACACCTTC | CASSLSSVYGYTF
TRBJ2-7 | . | once | TRBV4-3 | TGCGCCAGCAGCCAAGAAGTATTGGCAGGCGAGCAGTACTTC | CASSQEVLAGEQYF
TRBJ1-5 | . | few | TRBV10-3 | TGTGCCATCAGTGAATCCACAGGGATGAATCAGCCCCAGCATTTT | CAISESTGMNQPQHF
TRBJ2-7 | . | . | TRBV3-1/TRBV3-2 | TGTGCCAGCAGCCAAGAAGGGGACAACTCCTACGAGCAGTACTTC | CASSQEGDNSYEQYF
TRBJ1-2 | . | . | TRBV28 | TGTGCCACCTGGTACTTCAGGGACTATGGCTACACCTTC | CATWYFRDYGYTF
TRBJ2-7 | . | . | TRBV9 | TGTGCCAGCAGCGTAGCTACAGGGCCGATCTACGAGCAGTACTTC | CASSVATGPIYEQYF
TRBJ1-5 | . | . | TRBV28 | TGTGCCAGCACCCCCAGGGTAGGTCAGCCCCAGCATTTT | CASTPRVGQPQHF
TRBJ1-3 | TRBD1 | . | TRBV6-2/TRBV6-3 | TGTGCCAGCAGTTACTCGGGGCCCGACAGGGGTACTGGAAACACCATATATTTT | CASSYSGPDRGTGNTIYF
TRBJ1-2 | . | . | TRBV7-2 | TGTGCCAGCAGCTCCAGATCGGGACATACCTTGGGAGGCTACACCTTC | CASSSRSGHTLGGYTF
TRBJ2-7 | . | . | TRBV6-5 | TGTGCAGTAAAAGGGGCCTCCTACGAGCAGTACTTC | CAVKGASYEQYF
TRBJ2-7 | . | . | TRBV2 | TGTGCCAGCACAAACGACAGGTACGAGCAGTACTTC | CASTNDRYEQYF
TRBJ1-6 | TRBD1 | . | TRBV18 | TGTGCCAGCTCACCATACCAGGGGGAGGATTCACCCCTCCACTTT | CASSPYQGEDSPLHF
TRBJ1-1 | TRBD1 | . | TRBV27 | TGTGCCAGCCGCTACTCAGGGGGGTACGCTGAAGCTTTCTTT | CASRYSGGYAEAFF
TRBJ1-1 | . | . | TRBV7-3 | TGTGCCAGCAGCTCGGCCGTGGGACAAGGAAACACTGAAGCTTTCTTT | CASSSAVGQGNTEAFF
TRBJ1-5 | . | . | TRBV9 | TGTGCCAGCAGCGTAGGGAAAAACAGGTATAGCAATCAGCCCCAGCATTTT | CASSVGKNRYSNQPQHF
TRBJ2-7 | TRBD2 | . | TRBV30 | TGTGCCTGGAGCCGAGCGGGGGGTTCCTACGAGCAGTACTTC | CAWSRAGGSYEQYF
TRBJ2-2 | . | once | TRBV9 | TGTGCCAGCAGCCACGGGGGACCGAACACCGGGGAGCTGTTTTTT | CASSHGGPNTGELFF
TRBJ2-2 | . | . | TRBV5-5 | TGTGCCAGCAGGGCGTCGGGTTTCAACACCGGGGAGCTGTTTTTT | CASRASGFNTGELFF
TRBJ1-2 | . | . | TRBV12-3/TRBV12-4 | TGTGCCAGCAGTTTTGGTTCGGACTATGGCTACACCTTC | CASSFGSDYGYTF
TRBJ2-1 | . | . | TRBV13 | TGTGCCAGCAGCTTACCTACTAGCTCCCACAATGAGCAGTTCTTC | CASSLPTSSHNEQFF
TRBJ2-3 | . | . | TRBV12-3/TRBV12-4 | TGTGCCAGCAGTTTAGTAGGCGGAGATACGCAGTATTTT | CASSLVGGDTQYF
TRBJ1-3 | . | few | TRBV9 | TGTGCCAGCAGCGTCTCCCCGGGACTGTCTGGAAACACCATATATTTT | CASSVSPGLSGNTIYF
TRBJ1-6 | . | . | TRBV7-9 | TGTGCCAGCAGCTCGACTGTTAATTCACCCCTCCACTTT | CASSSTVNSPLHF
TRBJ1-2 | . | . | TRBV13 | TGTGCCAGCAGCTTACTGGACAAGGGAGGCTATGGCTACACCTTC | CASSLLDKGGYGYTF
TRBJ2-1 | TRBD1 | . | TRBV6-5 | TGTGCCAGCAGTTACCCGACAGGGCAGCAGTTCTTC | CASSYPTGQQFF
TRBJ1-1 | TRBD1 | . | TRBV11-2 | TGTGCCAGCAGCCCGAGCTCAGGGGGCACTGAAGCTTTCTTT | CASSPSSGGTEAFF
TRBJ2-2 | . | once | TRBV29-1 | TGCAGCGTATCGGACTGGACGAACACCGGGGAGCTGTTTTTT | CSVSDWTNTGELFF
TRBJ2-5 | TRBD2 | once | TRBV5-6 | TGTGCCAGCAGCTTGGATGCTAGCGGGGGCCTCGTCAAGTACTTC | CASSLDASGGLVKYF
TRBJ1-2 | . | . | TRBV11-2 | TGTGCCAGCAGCCCCGGACAGTTCTATGGCTACACCTTC | CASSPGQFYGYTF
TRBJ1-4 | . | . | TRBV27 | TGTGCCAGCAGTTTAATCGGTGAAAAACTGTTTTTT | CASSLIGEKLFF
TRBJ2-5 | . | . | TRBV15 | TGTGCCACCAGCAGAGACCGGGGGGAGACCCAGTACTTC | CATSRDRGETQYF
TRBJ1-5 | . | . | TRBV19 | TGTGCCAGTAGTAAAGCAAATCAGCCCCAGCATTTT | CASSKANQPQHF
TRBJ2-1 | . | . | TRBV3-1/TRBV3-2 | TGTGCCAGCAGCCAAGGCAACCAGGGCTATGAGCAGTTCTTC | CASSQGNQGYEQFF
TRBJ1-4 | . | once | TRBV5-1 | TGCGCCAGCAGCTTGAGGAGCGATAATGAAAAACTGTTTTTT | CASSLRSDNEKLFF
TRBJ1-6 | . | . | TRBV11-2 | TGTGCCAGCAGCCGGGATTCACCCCTCCACTTT | CASSRDSPLHF
TRBJ1-6 | TRBD1 | . | TRBV20-1 | TGCAGTGCTAGTGGACAGGGAATCTCACCCCTCCACTTT | CSASGQGISPLHF
TRBJ2-6 | . | . | TRBV13 | TGTGCCAGCAGCTTAACGCTAGGACTAAACTCTGGGGCCAACGTCCTGACTTTC | CASSLTLGLNSGANVLTF
TRBJ1-2 | . | . | TRBV4-1 | TGCGCCAGCAGCCCCGGGGGGGGATGGGCCTATGGCTACACCTTC | CASSPGGGWAYGYTF
TRBJ1-6 | . | . | TRBV7-2 | TGTGCCAGCAGCTTCACGACAGGAGTAGCGTCACCCCTCCACTTT | CASSFTTGVASPLHF
TRBJ2-7 | . | . | TRBV28 | TGTGCCAGCAGCACTCCGCCGGTCATTTGGCAGTACTTC | CASSTPPVIWQYF
TRBJ1-1 | . | . | TRBV4-2 | TGTGCCAGCAGCCAAGAGCGGAGCACTGAAGCTTTCTTT | CASSQERSTEAFF